The present T cell receptor (beta chain) was sequenced within a study of tissue T cells after allogeneic stem cell transplantation. Time point indicated: mouse harvest day 7 after allogeneic transplant. Tail vein injection delivered 10^7 T-cell-depleted bone marrow cells and 10^6 splenic CD5+ T cells. This clone is medium-sized in the sample. The antigen is not known. Gene names denote mouse genes. Sequencing ends 1 residue short of the CDR3 end; the germline J gene provides the rest. Trimming took 2 bases from V and 4 from J, leaving 6 bases between them. This CDR3 has 12 residues. Germline-derived CDR1 and CDR2 are KGHPV and FQNQEV (reference sequence). Study outcomes and limitations: Across patients, clones rarely overlapped, yet motif clusters were shared tissue-specifically. Within patients, tissue anatomy strongly shaped TCR repertoire composition. The study did not identify alloreactive or antigen-specific tissue TCRs, and some clones might be persisting host cells.

Only in-frame clones appear in the TCRdb table, and some are missing; sequencing was by immunoSEQ multiplex PCR. This table holds 9,000 to 13,000 clones, about two fifths found once. V is TRBV26 and J is TRBJ2-7, with a possible D match to TRBD1 (5 bases). The sequence came from a female BALB/c mouse given C57BL/6 T cells with graft-versus-host disease after an allogeneic hematopoietic cell transplant. Input material: skin. The CDR3 is CASSLGQYEQYF. CDR3 bases read: TGTGCCAGCAGTCTGGGACAATATGAACAGTAC.